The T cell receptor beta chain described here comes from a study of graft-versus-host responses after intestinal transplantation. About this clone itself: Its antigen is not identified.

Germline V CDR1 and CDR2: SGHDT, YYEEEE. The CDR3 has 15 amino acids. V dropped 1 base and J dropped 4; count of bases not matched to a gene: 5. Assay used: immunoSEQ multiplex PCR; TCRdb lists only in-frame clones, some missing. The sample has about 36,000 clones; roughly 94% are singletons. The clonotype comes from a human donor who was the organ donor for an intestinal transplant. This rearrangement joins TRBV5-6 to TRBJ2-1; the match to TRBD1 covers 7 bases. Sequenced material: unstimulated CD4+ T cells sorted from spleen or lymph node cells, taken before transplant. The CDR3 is CASSLRRGIYNEQFF. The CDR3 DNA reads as TGTGCCAGCAGCTTGCGCAGGGGGATTTACAATGAGCAGTTCTTC.